This record covers a single T cell receptor (beta chain). The data derive from a study of T-cell memory formation after mild COVID-19. For the study at large: Clusters of TCRs were largely donor specific.

Trimming stripped 0 bases from V and 8 bases from J, with 9 bases between. This CDR3 has 13 amino acids. Germline lookup yields CDR1 SGDLS and CDR2 YYNGEE. TCRdb redid the calling of the 5' RACE reads with MiXCR, one entry per CDR3 protein. The table shows roughly 620,000 distinct CDR3 sequences, with over 15% occurring only once. The rearrangement uses TRBV9 and TRBJ2-1; either TRBD1 or TRBD2 may supply D (5 bases each). The receptor was derived from an adult woman who had mild COVID-19 (a few samples of this study predate the infection). Cell type and time point are not known. The source material was PBMCs or a T cell subset sorted from them (not recorded which). CDR3 protein: CASSVARGDEQFF. CDR3 bases: TGTGCCAGCAGCGTAGCTAGAGGGGATGAGCAGTTCTTC.